Presented here are 27 T cell receptor beta chains from one specimen sequenced in a study of CXCR3-negative and CXCR3-positive naive CD8 T cells. Notes on the study in general: Greater hydrophobicity was found in TRB CDR3s of CXCR3-positive naive cells than of CXCR3-negative naive cells.

UMI-labeled TRB cDNA libraries were prepared by 5' RACE. Following a re-call of the 5' RACE reads, TCRdb has one entry per CDR3 protein and lacks DNA. The sample's table shows about 120,000 distinct CDR3 sequences. Their target antigens are unknown. The sequenced sample was naive CXCR3+ CD8+ T cells from blood. As for subset: CD45RO-CCR7+CD27+CD95- naive CD8+ T cells expressing CXCR3 (TNR3+). The source is a human donor in good health. Some clones in this sample may be carry-over from other donors' samples.

This rearrangement joins TRBV4-1 to TRBJ2-7; TCRdb's D call, TRBD1, is unchecked because there is no DNA. Germline CDR1 is MGHRA and CDR2 is YSYEKL. The CDR3 length is 15 residues. CDR3 in amino acids: CASSQTTGPSYEQYF.

Here the CDR3 reads CASSQARQANTEAFF. The gene calls are TRBV4-1 and TRBJ1-1. The CDR3 is 15 residues long. Germline CDR1 MGHRA, CDR2 YSYEKL.

The chain carries TRBV6-6 and TRBJ2-1; no DNA is available, so the TRBD2 call from TCRdb remains unchecked. This CDR3 is 17 amino acids long. Germline CDR1 MNHNY, CDR2 SVGAGI (reference sequence). This CDR3 is CASSYSIAGGPYNEQFF.

The chain carries TRBV28 and TRBJ2-7. The CDR3 totals 16 residues. Germline V gene lookup returns CDR1 MDHEN and CDR2 SYDVKM. The CDR3: CASSSPGPTFSYEQYF.

The rearrangement links TRBV29-1 to TRBJ2-1; TCRdb returns TRBD2, unconfirmable since there is no DNA. Per germline, CDR1 SQVTM and CDR2 ANQGSEA. The CDR3 consists of 14 residues. This CDR3 is CSVDLGLNYNEQFF.

V is TRBV29-1 and J is TRBJ2-1. Germline CDR1 SQVTM, CDR2 ANQGSEA. The CDR3 sequence is 12 residues long. This chain's CDR3 is CSVDVPGDEQFF.

This sequence joins TRBV2 and TRBJ1-2; TCRdb picks TRBD1, but there is no DNA to check that call. Germline values: CDR1 SNHLY, CDR2 FYNNEI. The CDR3 is 15 residues long. CDR3 sequence reads: CASRGDRGWDYGYTF.

The rearrangement uses TRBV21-1 and TRBJ1-2. TRBV21-1 represents a pseudogene. The CDR3 has 16 residues. The CDR3 sequence is CASSRKTNSVRYGYTF.

The chain joins TRBV12-3 or TRBV12-4 to TRBJ2-5. The length of the CDR3 is 12 residues. CDR3 in amino acids: CASSLNGETQYF.

The chain couples TRBV29-1 to TRBJ2-7; TCRdb proposes TRBD1, but this gene call is untestable without DNA. Germline CDR1 is SQVTM and CDR2 is ANQGSEA. This CDR3 is built from 12 residues. This CDR3 reads CSVGQGSYEQYF.

This chain links TRBV7-9 with TRBJ2-1; without DNA, the TCRdb call of TRBD2 cannot be checked. Germline V gene data show CDR1 as SEHNR and CDR2 as FQNEAQ (reference sequence). This CDR3 is built from 15 residues. CDR3 amino acids: CASSLGTSDWNEQFF.

V is TRBV5-1 and J is TRBJ2-7; TCRdb lists TRBD1, though no DNA is available to test this call. CDR1 is SGHRS and CDR2 is YFSETQ in the germline V gene. CDR3 length equals 14 residues. The CDR3 region is CASSLWTGDYEQYF.

The V and J genes are TRBV28 and TRBJ2-3; TCRdb calls TRBD1, which cannot be checked without DNA. This CDR3 region has 12 residues. CDR1 is MDHEN and CDR2 is SYDVKM in the germline V gene. CDR3 sequence: CASSFQGDTQYF.

The chain employs TRBV12-3 or TRBV12-4 and TRBJ1-5; the TCRdb call, TRBD1, lacks DNA for checking. This CDR3 spans 16 amino acids. CDR3 region: CASSLGDSYSNQPQHF.

The CDR3 loop is CASSLAPHNEQFF. The chain has TRBV12-3 or TRBV12-4 and TRBJ2-1. The CDR3 totals 13 residues.

This chain connects TRBV28 to TRBJ2-3. CDR3 size: 14 residues. Germline V lookup: CDR1 MDHEN, CDR2 SYDVKM. CDR3 sequence reads: CASRSTRSTDTQYF.

The V call is TRBV30, the J call TRBJ1-1. The CDR3 extends over 13 amino acids. Germline lookup yields CDR1 GTSNPN and CDR2 SVGIG (reference sequence). CDR3 protein: CAWSVGDNTEAFF.

This chain uses TRBV19 with TRBJ2-1; TCRdb's D call, TRBD2, is unchecked because there is no DNA. The CDR3 has 14 amino acids. CDR1 and CDR2 (germline): LNHDA, SQIVND (reference sequence). The CDR3 loop reads CASALAGGPNEQFF.

This chain uses TRBV28 with TRBJ2-4; as DNA is missing, the TRBD1 call by TCRdb cannot be tested. This CDR3 spans 16 amino acids. Germline CDR1 MDHEN, CDR2 SYDVKM. The chain's CDR3 is CASSGDEKKGENIQYF.

J is TRBJ2-7 and V is TRBV18; TCRdb lists TRBD1, though no DNA is available to test this call. The CDR3 has 14 residues. Germline V lookup: CDR1 KGHSH, CDR2 LQKENI. CDR3 sequence: CASSPRGWGHEQYF. The entire variable domain, with the rest obtained from reference TRBV18 and TRBJ2-7, is as follows: NAGVMQNPRHLVRRRGQEARLRCSPMKGHSHVYWYRQLPEEGLKFMVYLQKENIIDESGMPKERFSAEFPKEGPSILRIQQVVRGDSAAYFCASSPRGWGHEQYFGPGTRLTVT.

This chain uses TRBV27 with TRBJ2-1; lacking DNA, the TRBD1 call made by TCRdb goes unchecked. Germline V gene sequence: CDR1 MNHEY, CDR2 SMNVEV (reference sequence). The CDR3 is 13 residues long. This CDR3 is CASSYQAPGEQFF.

The V gene is TRBV19, the J gene TRBJ1-1; TCRdb's assignment of TRBD1 cannot be checked, as there is no DNA. The CDR3 extends over 16 amino acids. Germline CDR1 LNHDA, CDR2 SQIVND (reference sequence). This CDR3 is CASSDRTGGLNTEAFF.

The J gene is TRBJ2-5, the V gene TRBV7-9; checking the TCRdb D call of TRBD1 is not possible without DNA. CDR3 length equals 13 residues. Germline CDR1 SEHNR, CDR2 FQNEAQ (reference sequence). CDR3 loop: CASSSRGQETQYF. Supplemented by reference TRBV7-9 and TRBJ2-5, the full variable domain reads DTGVSQNPRHKITKRGQNVTFRCDPISEHNRLYWYRQTLGQGPEFLTYFQNEAQLEKSRLLSDRFSAERPKGSFSTLEIQRTEQGDSAMYLCASSSRGQETQYFGPGTRLLVL.

The rearrangement uses TRBV7-6 and TRBJ2-1. The CDR3 is made up of 15 amino acids. Germline loops: CDR1 SGHVS, CDR2 FNYEAQ. CDR3 loop: CASSLALGFGNEQFF.

The V and J genes are TRBV27 and TRBJ2-1. Germline lookup yields CDR1 MNHEY and CDR2 SMNVEV (reference sequence). The length of the CDR3 is 14 residues. The CDR3 protein is CASSLTQTYNEQFF.

The chain carries TRBV7-6 and TRBJ1-1; the TRBD1 assignment by TCRdb is unverifiable without DNA. This CDR3 has 17 amino acids. The germline V gene encodes CDR1 SGHVS and CDR2 FNYEAQ. CDR3 in amino acids: CASSLASGRGIGSEAFF.

The V and J genes are TRBV24-1 and TRBJ2-2; TCRdb lists TRBD1, though no DNA is available to test this call. This CDR3 has 14 amino acids. Looked up from germline, CDR1 is KGHDR and CDR2 is SFDVKD. The CDR3 loop reads CATSTGMDTGELFF.